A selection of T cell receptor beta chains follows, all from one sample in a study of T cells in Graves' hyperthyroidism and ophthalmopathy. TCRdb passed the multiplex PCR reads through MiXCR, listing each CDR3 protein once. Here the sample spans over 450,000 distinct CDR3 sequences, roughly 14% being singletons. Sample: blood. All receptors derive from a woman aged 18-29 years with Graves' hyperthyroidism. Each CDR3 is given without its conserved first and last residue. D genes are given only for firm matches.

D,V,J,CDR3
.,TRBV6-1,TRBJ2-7,ASSPVPDTPYEQY
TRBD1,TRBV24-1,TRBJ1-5,ATSDSRQGDNQPQH
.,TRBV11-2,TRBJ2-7,ASSLRGLSDGEQY
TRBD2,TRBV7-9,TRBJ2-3,ASSATSGKSTDTQY
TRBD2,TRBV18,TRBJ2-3,ASSAPRLAGGDTQY
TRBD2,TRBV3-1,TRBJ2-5,ASSQGRLAEQETQY
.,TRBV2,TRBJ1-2,ASRGMDDNYGYT
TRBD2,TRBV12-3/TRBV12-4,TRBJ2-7,ASSLAGVSHEQY
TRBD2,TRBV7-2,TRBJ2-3,ASSLAGSGSRTDTQY
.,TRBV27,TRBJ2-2,ASSLFENTGELF
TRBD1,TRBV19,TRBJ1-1,ASSIQGASIEAF
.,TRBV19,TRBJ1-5,ASMASFSNQPQH
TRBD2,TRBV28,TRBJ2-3,ASSQPREYADTQY
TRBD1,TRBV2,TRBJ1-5,ASSESGPTGFNQPQH
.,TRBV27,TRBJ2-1,ASSSRNEQF
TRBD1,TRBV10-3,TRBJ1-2,AISETGQGAESYT
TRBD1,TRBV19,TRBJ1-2,ASSIGLIGGGGYT
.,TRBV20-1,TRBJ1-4,SADQVVDEKLF
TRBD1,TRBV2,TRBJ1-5,ASSGDRGGNQPQH
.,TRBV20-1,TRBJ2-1,SANPVNEQF
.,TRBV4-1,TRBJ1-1,ASRPQGTERNTEAF
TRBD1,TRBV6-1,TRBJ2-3,ASTGQGITDTQY
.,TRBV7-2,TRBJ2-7,ASTSVYEQY
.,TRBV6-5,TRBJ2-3,ASSYSVGGDTQY
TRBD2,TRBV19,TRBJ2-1,ASSIIRGGRSNEQF
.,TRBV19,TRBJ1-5,ASNFGDQPQH
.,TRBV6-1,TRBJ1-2,ASSSQGRDYGYT
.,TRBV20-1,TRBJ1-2,SAPGQENYGYT
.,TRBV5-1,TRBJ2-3,ASSLGAGRTDTQY
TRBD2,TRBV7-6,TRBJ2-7,ASSPTPGLAGGVPYEQY
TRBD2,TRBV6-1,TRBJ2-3,ASSEGLAGGGTDTQY
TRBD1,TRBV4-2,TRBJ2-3,ASSQAGQGTDTQY
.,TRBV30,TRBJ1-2,AWSGLGVGYT
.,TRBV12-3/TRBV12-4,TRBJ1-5,ASSLQGWDQPQH
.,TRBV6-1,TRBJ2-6,ASIKHSSGANVLT
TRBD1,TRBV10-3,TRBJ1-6,AIRGTGANSPLH
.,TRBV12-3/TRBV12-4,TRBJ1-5,ASSHPGTENSNQPQH
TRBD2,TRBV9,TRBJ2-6,ASSVARGGAQGANVLT
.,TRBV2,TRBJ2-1,ASSVVHLTSYNEQF
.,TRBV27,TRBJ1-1,ASSLRPRLMNTEAF
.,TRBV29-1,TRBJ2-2,SVQGPNTGELF
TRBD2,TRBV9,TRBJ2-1,ASSLGLAHNEQF
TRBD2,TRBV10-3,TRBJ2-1,AGSPGLAGVNEQF
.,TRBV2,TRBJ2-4,ATKEGNIQY
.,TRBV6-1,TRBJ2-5,ASSEAGAPGETQY
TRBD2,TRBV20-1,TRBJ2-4,SALDERESPIRAKNIQY
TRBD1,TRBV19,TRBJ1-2,ASSTLTGNYGYT
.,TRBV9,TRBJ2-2,ASSDPGQPNTGELF
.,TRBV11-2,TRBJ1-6,ASSSFGLKDSPLH
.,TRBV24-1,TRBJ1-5,AIQGYSNQPQH
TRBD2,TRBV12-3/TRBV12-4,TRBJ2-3,ASSFSFFSGRGVDTQY